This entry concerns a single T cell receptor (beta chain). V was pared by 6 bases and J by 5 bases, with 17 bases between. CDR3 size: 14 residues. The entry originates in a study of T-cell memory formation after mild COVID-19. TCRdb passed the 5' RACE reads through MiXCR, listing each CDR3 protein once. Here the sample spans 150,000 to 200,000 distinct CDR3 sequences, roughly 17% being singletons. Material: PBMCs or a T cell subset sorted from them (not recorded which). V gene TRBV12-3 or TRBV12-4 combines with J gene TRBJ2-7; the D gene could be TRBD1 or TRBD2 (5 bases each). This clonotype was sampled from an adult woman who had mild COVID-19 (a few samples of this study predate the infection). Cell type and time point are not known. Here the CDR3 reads CASSPPRGSNEQYF. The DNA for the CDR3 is TGTGCCAGCAGCCCGCCCCGGGGCTCGAACGAGCAGTACTTC.